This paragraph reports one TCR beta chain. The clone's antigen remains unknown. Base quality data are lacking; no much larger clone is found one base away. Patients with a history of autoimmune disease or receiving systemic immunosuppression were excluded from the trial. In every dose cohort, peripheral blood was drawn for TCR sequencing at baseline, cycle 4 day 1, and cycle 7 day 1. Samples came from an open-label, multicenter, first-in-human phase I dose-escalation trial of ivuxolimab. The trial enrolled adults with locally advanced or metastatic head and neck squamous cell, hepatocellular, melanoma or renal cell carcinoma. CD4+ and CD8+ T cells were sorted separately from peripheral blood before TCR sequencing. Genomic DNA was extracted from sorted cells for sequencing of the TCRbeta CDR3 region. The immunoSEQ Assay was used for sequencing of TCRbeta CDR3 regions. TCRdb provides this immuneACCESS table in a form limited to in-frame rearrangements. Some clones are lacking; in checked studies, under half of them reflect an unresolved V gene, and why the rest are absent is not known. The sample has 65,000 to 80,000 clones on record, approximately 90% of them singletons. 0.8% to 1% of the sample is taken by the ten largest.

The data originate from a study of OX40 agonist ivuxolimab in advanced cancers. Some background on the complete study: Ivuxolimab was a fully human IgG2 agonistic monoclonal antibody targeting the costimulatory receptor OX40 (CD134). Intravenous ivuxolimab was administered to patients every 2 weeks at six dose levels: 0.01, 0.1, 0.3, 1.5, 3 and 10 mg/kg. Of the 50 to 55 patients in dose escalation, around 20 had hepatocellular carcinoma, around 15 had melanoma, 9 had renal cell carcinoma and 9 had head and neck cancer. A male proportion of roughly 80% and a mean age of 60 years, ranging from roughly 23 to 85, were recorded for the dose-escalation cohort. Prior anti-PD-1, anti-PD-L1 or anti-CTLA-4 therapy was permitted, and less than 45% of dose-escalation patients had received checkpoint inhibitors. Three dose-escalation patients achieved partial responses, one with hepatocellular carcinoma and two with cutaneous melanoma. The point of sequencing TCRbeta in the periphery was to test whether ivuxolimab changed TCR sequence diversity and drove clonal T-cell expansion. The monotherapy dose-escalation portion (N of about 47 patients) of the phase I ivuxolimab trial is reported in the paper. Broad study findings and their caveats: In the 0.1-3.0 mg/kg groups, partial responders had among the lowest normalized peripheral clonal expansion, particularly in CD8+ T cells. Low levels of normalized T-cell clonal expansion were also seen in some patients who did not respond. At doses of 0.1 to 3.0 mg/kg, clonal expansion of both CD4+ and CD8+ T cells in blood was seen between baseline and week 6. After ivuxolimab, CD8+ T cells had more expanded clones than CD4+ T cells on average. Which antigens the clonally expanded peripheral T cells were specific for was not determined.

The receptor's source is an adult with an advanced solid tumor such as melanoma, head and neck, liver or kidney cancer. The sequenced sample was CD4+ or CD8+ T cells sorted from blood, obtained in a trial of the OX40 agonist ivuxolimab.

Here the CDR3 is given as CATSRETGGSQPQHF. The nucleotide sequence reads as follows: TGTGCCACCAGTCGCGAGACAGGGGGTTCCCAGCCCCAGCATTTT. The chain was built from TRBV15 and TRBJ1-5, with 9 central nucleotides matching TRBD1. Per the germline V gene (reference sequence), LNHNV is the CDR1 and YYDKDF is the CDR2. The CDR3, from cysteine to phenylalanine, totals 15 residues. Here the CDR3 DNA is all that survives: 45 bases in frame from base 1. At the junction V is shortened by 6 bases and J by 7 bases; bases outside the gene matches: 10.